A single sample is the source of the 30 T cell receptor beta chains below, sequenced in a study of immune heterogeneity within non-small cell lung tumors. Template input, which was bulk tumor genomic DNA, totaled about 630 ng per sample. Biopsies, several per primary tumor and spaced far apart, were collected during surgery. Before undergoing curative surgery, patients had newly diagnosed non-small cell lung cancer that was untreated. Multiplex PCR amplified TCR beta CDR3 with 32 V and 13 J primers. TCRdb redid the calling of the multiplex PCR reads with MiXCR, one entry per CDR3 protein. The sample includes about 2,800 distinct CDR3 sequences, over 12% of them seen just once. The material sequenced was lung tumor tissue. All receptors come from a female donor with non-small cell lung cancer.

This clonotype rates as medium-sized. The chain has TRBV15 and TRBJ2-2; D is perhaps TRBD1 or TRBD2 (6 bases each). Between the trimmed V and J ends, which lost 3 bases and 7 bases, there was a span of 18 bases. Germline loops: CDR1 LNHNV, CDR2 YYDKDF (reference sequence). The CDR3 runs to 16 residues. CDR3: CATSSLLLGGGGELFF. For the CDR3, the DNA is TGTGCCACCAGCAGCCTCCTCTTAGGGGGAGGCGGGGAGCTGTTTTTT.

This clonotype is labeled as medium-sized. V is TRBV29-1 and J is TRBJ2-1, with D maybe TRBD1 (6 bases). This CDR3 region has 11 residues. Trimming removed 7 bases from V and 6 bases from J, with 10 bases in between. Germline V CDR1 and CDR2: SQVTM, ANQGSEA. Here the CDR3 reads CSARQVNEQFF. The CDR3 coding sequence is TGCAGCGCCAGACAGGTCAATGAGCAGTTCTTC.

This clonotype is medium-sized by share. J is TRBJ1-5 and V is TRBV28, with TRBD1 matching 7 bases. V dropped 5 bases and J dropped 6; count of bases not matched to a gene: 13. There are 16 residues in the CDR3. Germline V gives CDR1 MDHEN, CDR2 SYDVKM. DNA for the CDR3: TGTGCCAGCAGTCGGTTCAACAGGGGATTAAGTCAGCCCCAGCATTTT. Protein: CASSRFNRGLSQPQHF.

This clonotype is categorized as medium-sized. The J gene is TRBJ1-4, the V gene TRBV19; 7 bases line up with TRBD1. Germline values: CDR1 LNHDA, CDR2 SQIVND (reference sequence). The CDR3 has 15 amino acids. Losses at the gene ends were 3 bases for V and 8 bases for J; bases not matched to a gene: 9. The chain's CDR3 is CASSIGGGAGEKLFF. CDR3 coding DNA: TGTGCCAGTAGTATTGGAGGGGGCGCCGGAGAAAAACTGTTTTTT.

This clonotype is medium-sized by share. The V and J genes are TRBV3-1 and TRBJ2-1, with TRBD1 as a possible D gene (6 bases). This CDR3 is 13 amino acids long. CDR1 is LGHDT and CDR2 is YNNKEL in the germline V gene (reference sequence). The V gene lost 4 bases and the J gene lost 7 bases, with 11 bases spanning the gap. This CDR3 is CASSPRGGNEQFF. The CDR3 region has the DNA TGTGCCAGCAGCCCCAGGGGTGGGAATGAGCAGTTCTTC.

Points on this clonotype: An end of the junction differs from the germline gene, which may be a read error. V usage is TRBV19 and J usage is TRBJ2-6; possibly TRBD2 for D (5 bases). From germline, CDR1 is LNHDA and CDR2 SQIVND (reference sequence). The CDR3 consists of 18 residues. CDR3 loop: CARSMEGDGVSGANVLTF. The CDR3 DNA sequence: TGTGCCAGGAGTATGGAAGGAGACGGGGTTTCTGGGGCCAACGTCCTGACTTTC.

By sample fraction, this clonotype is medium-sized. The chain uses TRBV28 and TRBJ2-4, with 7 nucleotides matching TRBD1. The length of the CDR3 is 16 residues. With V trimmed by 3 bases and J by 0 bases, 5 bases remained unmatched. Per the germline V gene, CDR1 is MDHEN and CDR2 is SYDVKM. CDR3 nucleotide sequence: TGTGCCAGCAGTTTTCACAGGGGACAAGCCAAAAACATTCAGTACTTC. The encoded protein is CASSFHRGQAKNIQYF.

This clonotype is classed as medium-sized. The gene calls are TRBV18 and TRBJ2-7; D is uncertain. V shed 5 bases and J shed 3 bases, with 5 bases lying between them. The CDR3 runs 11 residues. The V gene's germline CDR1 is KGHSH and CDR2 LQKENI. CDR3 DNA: TGTGCCAGCTCATCAATCTACGAGCAGTACTTC. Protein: CASSSIYEQYF. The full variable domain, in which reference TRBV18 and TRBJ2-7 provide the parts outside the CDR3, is NAGVMQNPRHLVRRRGQEARLRCSPMKGHSHVYWYRQLPEEGLKFMVYLQKENIIDESGMPKERFSAEFPKEGPSILRIQQVVRGDSAAYFCASSSIYEQYFGPGTRLTVT.

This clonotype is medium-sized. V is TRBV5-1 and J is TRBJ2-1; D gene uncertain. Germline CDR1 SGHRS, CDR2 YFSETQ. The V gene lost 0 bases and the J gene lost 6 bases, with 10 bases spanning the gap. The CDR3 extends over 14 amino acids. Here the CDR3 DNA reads TGCGCCAGCAGCTTGGAGCCAGTTTCCAATGAGCAGTTCTTC. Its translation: CASSLEPVSNEQFF.

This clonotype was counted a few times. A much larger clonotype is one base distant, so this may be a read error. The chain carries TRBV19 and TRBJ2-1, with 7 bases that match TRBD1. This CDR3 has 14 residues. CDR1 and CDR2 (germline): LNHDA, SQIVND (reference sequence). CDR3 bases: TGTGCCAGTAGTATTCGGGACAGATACAGTGAGCAGTTCTTC. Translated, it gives CASSIRDRYSEQFF.

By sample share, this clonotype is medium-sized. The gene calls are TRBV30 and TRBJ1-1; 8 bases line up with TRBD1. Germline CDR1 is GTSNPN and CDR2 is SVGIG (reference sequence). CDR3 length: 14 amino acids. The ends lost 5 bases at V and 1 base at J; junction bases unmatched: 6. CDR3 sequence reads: CAWSTDRGNTEAFF. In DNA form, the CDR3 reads TGTGCCTGGTCAACAGACAGGGGGAACACTGAAGCTTTCTTT.

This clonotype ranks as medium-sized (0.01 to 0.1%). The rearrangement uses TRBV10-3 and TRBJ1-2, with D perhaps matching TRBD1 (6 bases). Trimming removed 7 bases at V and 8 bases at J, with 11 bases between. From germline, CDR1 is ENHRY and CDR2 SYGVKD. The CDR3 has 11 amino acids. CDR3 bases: TGTGCCATCATGACAGGCAACGGCTACACCTTC. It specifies CAIMTGNGYTF.

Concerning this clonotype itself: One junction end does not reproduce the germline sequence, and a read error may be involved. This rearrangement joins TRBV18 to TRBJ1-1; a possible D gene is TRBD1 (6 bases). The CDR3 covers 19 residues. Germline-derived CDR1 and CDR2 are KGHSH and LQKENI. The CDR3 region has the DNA TGTGGCAGCTCACGATCACAGGGTCGAGCTTTTGGGGGGGGCACTGAAGCTTTCTTT. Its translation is CGSSRSQGRAFGGGTEAFF.

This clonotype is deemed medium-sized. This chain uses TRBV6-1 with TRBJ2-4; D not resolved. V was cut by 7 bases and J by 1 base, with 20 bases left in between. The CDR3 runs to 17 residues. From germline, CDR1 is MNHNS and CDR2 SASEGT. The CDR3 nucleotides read TGTGCCAGCACCCCCCGGGCGGTCGAAACGGCCAAAAACATTCAGTACTTC. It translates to CASTPRAVETAKNIQYF.

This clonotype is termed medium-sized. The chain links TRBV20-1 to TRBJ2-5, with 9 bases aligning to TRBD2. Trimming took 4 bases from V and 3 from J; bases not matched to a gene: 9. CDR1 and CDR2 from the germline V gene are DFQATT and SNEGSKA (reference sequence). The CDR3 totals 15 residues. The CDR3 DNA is TGCAGTGCTATAGTGGGTAGCGGGAGAGAAGAGACCCAGTACTTC. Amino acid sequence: CSAIVGSGREETQYF.

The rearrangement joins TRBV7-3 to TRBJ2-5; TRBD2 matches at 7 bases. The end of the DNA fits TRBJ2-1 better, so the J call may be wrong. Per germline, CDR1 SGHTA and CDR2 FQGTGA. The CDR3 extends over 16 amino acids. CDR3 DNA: TGTGCCAGCAGCGACCCGGGGGAGGGTGGACACAATGAGCAGTTCTTC. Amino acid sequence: CASSDPGEGGHNEQFF.

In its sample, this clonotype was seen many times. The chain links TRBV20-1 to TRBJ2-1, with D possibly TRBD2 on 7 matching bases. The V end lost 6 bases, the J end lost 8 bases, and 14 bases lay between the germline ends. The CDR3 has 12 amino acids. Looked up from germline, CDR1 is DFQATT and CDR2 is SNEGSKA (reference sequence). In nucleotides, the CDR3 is TGCAGTGCCCCGGACAGCGGGGATGAGCAGTTCTTC. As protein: CSAPDSGDEQFF.

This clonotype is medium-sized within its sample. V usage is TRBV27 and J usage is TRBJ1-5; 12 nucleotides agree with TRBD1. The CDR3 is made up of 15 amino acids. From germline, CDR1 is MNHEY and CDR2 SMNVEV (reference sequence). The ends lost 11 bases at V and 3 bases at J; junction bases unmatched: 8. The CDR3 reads CAGGQGARINQPQHF. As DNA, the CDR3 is TGTGCCGGGGGACAGGGGGCGAGAATCAATCAGCCCCAGCATTTT.

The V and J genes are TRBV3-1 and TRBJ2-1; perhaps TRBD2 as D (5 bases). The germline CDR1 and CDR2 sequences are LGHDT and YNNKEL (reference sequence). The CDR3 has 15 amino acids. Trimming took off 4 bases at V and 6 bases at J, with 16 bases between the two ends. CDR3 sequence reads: CASSPAGLLSNEQFF. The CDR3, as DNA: TGTGCCAGCAGCCCCGCGGGCCTACTGAGCAATGAGCAGTTCTTC.

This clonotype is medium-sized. The CDR3 here is CAWSVRRGLTYNEQFF. CDR3 sequence (DNA): TGTGCCTGGAGTGTACGTCGGGGGTTAACCTACAATGAGCAGTTCTTC. J is TRBJ2-1 and V is TRBV30; a weak D match, TRBD2 (6 bases). The germline CDR1 and CDR2 sequences are GTSNPN and SVGIG (reference sequence). The V end lost 0 bases, the J end lost 2 bases, and 14 bases lay between the germline ends. The CDR3 sequence is 16 residues long.

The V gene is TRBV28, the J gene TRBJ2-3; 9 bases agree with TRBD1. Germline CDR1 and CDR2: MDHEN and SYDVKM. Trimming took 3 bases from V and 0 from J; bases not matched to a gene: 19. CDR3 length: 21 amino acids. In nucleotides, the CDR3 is TGTGCCAGCAGTTTCGAGGATCCGGGACAGGGATTGGTAACTAGCACAGATACGCAGTATTTT. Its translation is CASSFEDPGQGLVTSTDTQYF.

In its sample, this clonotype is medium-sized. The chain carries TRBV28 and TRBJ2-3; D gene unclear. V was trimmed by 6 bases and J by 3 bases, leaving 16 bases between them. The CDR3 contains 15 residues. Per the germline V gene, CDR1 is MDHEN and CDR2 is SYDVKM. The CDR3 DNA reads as TGTGCCAGCAGCCCCCCCGGGTTATATACAGATACGCAGTATTTT. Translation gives CASSPPGLYTDTQYF.

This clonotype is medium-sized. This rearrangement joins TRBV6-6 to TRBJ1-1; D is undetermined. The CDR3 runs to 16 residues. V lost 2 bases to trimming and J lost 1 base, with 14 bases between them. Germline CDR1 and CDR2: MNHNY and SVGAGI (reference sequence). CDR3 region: CASSYGSGPSNTEAFF. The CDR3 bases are TGTGCCAGCAGTTACGGGTCGGGCCCATCGAACACTGAAGCTTTCTTT.

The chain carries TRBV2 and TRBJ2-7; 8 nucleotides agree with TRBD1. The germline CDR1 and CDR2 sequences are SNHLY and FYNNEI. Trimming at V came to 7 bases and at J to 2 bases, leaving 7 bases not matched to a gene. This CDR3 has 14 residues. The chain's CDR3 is CASNTGTGTYEQYF. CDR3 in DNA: TGTGCCAGCAACACCGGGACAGGCACCTACGAGCAGTACTTC. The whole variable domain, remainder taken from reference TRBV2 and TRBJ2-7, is EPEVTQTPSHQVTQMGQEVILRCVPISNHLYFYWYRQILGQKVEFLVSFYNNEISEKSEIFDDQFSVERPDGSNFTLKIRSTKLEDSAMYFCASNTGTGTYEQYFGPGTRLTVT.

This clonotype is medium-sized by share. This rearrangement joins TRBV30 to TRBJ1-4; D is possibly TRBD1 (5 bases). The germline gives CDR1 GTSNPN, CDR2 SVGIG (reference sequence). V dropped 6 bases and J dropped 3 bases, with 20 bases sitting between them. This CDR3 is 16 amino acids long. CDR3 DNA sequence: TGTGCCTGCACCCTTAGGCAGGGCGAGGCTAATGAAAAACTGTTTTTT. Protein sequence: CACTLRQGEANEKLFF. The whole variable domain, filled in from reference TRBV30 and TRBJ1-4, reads SQTIHQWPATLVQPVGSPLSLECTVEGTSNPNLYWYRQAAGRGLQLLFYSVGIGQISSEVPQNLSASRPQDRQFILSSKKLLLSDSGFYLCACTLRQGEANEKLFFGSGTQLSVL.

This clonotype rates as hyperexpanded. CDR3 nucleotide sequence: TGTGCCACCAGCACCCACGCGGATTTTGGTCGTTCACCCCTCCACTTT. Its protein product is CATSTHADFGRSPLHF. The chain carries TRBV15 and TRBJ1-6; D not resolved. Germline V CDR1 and CDR2: LNHNV, YYDKDF (reference sequence). Between the trimmed V and J ends, which lost 4 bases and 9 bases, there was a span of 19 bases. This CDR3 comprises 16 residues.

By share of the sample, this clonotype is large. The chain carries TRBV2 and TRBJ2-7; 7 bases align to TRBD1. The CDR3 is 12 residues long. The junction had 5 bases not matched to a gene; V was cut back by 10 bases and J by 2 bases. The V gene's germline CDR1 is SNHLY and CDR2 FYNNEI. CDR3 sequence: CATSTGTYEQYF. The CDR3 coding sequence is TGTGCCACCTCGACAGGGACCTACGAGCAGTACTTC. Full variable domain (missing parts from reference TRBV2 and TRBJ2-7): EPEVTQTPSHQVTQMGQEVILRCVPISNHLYFYWYRQILGQKVEFLVSFYNNEISEKSEIFDDQFSVERPDGSNFTLKIRSTKLEDSAMYFCATSTGTYEQYFGPGTRLTVT.

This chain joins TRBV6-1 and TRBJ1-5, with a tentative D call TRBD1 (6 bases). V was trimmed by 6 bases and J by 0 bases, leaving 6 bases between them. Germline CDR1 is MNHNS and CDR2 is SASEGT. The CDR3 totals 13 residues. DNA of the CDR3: TGTGCCAGCAGGGGACATAGCAATCAGCCCCAGCATTTT. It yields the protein CASRGHSNQPQHF.

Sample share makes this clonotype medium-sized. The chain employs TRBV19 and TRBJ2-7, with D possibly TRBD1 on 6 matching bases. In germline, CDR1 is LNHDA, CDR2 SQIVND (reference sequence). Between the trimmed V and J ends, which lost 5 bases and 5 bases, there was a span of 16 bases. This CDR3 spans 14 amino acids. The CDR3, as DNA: TGTGCCAGTAGTCTGCGGACAGCTTCCAACGAGCAGTACTTC. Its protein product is CASSLRTASNEQYF.

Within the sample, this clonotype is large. The CDR3 here is CASSLKNEQFF. The CDR3 DNA reads as TGTGCCAGTAGCCTCAAGAATGAGCAGTTCTTC. The chain employs TRBV19 and TRBJ2-1; no reliable D call. The CDR3 runs 11 residues. The V end was cut by 6 bases, the J end by 7 bases, with 7 bases between. Germline V gives CDR1 LNHDA, CDR2 SQIVND (reference sequence).